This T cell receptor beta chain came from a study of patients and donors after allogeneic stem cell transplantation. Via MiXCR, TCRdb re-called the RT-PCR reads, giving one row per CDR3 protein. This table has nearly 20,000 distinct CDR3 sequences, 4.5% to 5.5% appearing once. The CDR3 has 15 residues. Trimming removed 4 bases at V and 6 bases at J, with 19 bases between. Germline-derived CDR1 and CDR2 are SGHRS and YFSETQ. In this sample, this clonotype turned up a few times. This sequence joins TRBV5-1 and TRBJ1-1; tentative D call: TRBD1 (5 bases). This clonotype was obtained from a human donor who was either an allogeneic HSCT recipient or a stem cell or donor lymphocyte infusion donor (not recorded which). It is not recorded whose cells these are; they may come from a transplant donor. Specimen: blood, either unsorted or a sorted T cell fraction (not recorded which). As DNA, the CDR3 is TGCGCCAGCAGCCGGTACAGGCAGGGAGTCCCTGAAGCTTTCTTT. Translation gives CASSRYRQGVPEAFF.